The subject of this entry is one T cell receptor beta chain. This clone was detected only once. This receptor's antigen is unknown. No base-level quality is on record; no much larger clone is a single base apart. Using the deep immunoSEQ assay, multiplex PCR amplified TCR CDR3 regions from genomic DNA. Genomic DNA extracted from each cell subset was distributed evenly over all wells of several immunoSEQ 96-well plates, and each plate served as one replicate. For sorted subsets, approximately 190 ng of genomic DNA, equivalent to 30,000 or so T cell genomes, went into each replicate PCR. Purified libraries were measured with a Qubit 3.0 fluorometer, size-checked on a Bioanalyzer 2100, and measured again with the KAPA Library Quantification kit. Each immunoSEQ 96-well plate was sequenced on its own single-read 150-cycle Illumina NextSeq 550 flow cell. Processing in the source paper ran as follows. Because only junctional sequences without quality scores were contained in the immunoSEQ output, filtering matching that applied to full-length reads could not be performed. Sequences were annotated with PyIR, a Python wrapper for IgBLAST v1.9, using IMGT germline references to assign V/J genes and CDR3. Reads with weak V/J assignments (E-value above 1e-6), missing CDR3, stop codons, out-of-frame junctions, or ambiguous translated residues were removed. V3J clonotypes were defined by identical inferred V gene, J gene, and CDR3 amino acid sequence. To compute the percentage overlap between repertoires, the number of shared unique clonotypes was divided by the size of the smaller repertoire. Richness of each repertoire was evaluated using RTK rarefaction, the Chao1 estimator, and Recon v2.1 estimates of unobserved clonotypes. Generation probabilities for all TCRbeta clonotypes obtained by the gDNA method from four donors were computed using OLGA. The table was pulled from immuneACCESS by TCRdb, which kept in-frame rearrangements only. Such tables lose some clones; where checked, under half of the loss comes from unresolved V genes, and the rest has no known cause. V and J calls and clone size follow that table, whereas D and trimming were derived from the DNA. The sample contains 2 million to 3 million clones, over 85% of them found a single time. Over 0.12% of the sample is in the top ten clones.

The donors were healthy, HIV-negative adults who had no recently reported acute infections or vaccinations. Every donor was a Caucasian adult living in Nashville, Tennessee, USA. CD4+ T cells were enriched through magnetic negative selection, after which naive cells were positively selected on CD45RA and the remaining negative fraction served as the memory subset. Blood was collected by leukapheresis, and PBMCs were isolated by Ficoll-Histopaque density gradient centrifugation and then cryopreserved in liquid nitrogen vapor phase. Analytical flow cytometry was used to check the purity and quantity of every magnetically sorted T cell population. From each sorted fraction, genomic DNA was isolated and quantified by UV absorbance on a Nanodrop 2000c. Counted from cysteine to phenylalanine, this CDR3 has 14 amino acids. Only CDR3 DNA is held: 42 bases, read in frame from base 1. At the junction V is shortened by 3 bases and J by 3 bases, with 9 bases in between. The CDR1 and CDR2 encoded by the germline V gene (reference sequence) are PRHDT and FYEKMQ.

The data originate from a study of shared clonotypes between healthy human individuals (TCRdb year 2020). For the wider study: Three men and two women, aged 18 to 49 years, made up the cohort. Per donor, three plates each were used for CD4 naive and CD4 memory, two for CD8 naive, and one for CD8 memory. Blood TCR repertoires of several healthy adults were deeply sequenced to estimate repertoire size and the extent of clonotype sharing between individuals. Per donor, leukapheresis produced somewhere between about 0.94 and 10 billion PBMCs. To increase sequencing depth and limit assay-specific biases, TCR repertoire library preparation and sequencing were carried out by different laboratories using diverse techniques. The paper as a whole reports these results and caveats: Higher generation probabilities were observed for clonotypes shared by all four sorted-subset donors than for non-shared clonotypes. Rarefaction of sorted-subset datasets indicated incomplete sequencing despite the large sequencing depth. Larger estimated clonotype richness was generally found for naive subsets than for memory subsets. Sampling was restricted to blood, and TCR repertoires in tissues likely differ from the TCR repertoires found in blood. Based on pairwise subsampling, the degree of clonotype sharing among donors was expected to be affected by sequencing depth. Across four donors, about 5.2% of naive CD4, approximately 3.6% of naive CD8, 2.3% of memory CD4, and 0.4% of memory CD8 clonotypes were shared. Because the study included a small number of donors, the genetic and exposure-history diversity represented was limited.

This clonotype was sampled from a man aged 18 to 35 in good health. The sequenced material came from naive CD4+ T cells sorted from blood. The sample's cell subset or site label, decoded: CD45RA+ positively selected. The sequence joins TRBV13 to TRBJ1-5; D gene: possibly TRBD1, on 5 matching bases. The CDR3 here reads CASSFGGYNQPQHF. The DNA reads TGTGCCAGCAGCTTCGGGGGGTACAATCAGCCCCAGCATTTT.